Below, 12 T cell receptor beta chains from the same sample are listed, as sequenced in a study of shared clonotypes between healthy human individuals. Assay used: immunoSEQ multiplex PCR; TCRdb lists only in-frame clones, some missing. The sample has some 1,900,000 clones, about 95% seen once; the top ten hold 0.95% to 1.5%. Naive CD8 cells, CD45RO-negative and positively selected for CCR7, excluded terminally differentiated effector memory CD45RA+ cells. The sequenced sample consisted of naive CD8+ T cells sorted from blood. Receptor source: a young man in good health.

The chain joins TRBV13 to TRBJ2-2; possible D gene TRBD1, 5 bases. V was pared by 1 base and J by 6 bases, with 12 bases between. Germline-derived CDR1 and CDR2 are PRHDT and FYEKMQ (reference sequence). The CDR3 length is 15 residues. CDR3 nucleotide sequence: TGTGCCAGCAGCTTAGTCCGACAGAGTCCCGGGGAGCTGTTTTTT. Amino acid sequence: CASSLVRQSPGELFF.

Note on this clone: Distinct nucleotide sequences in the sample also encode this CDR3. The genes are TRBV5-6 and TRBJ2-2, with D uncertain. This CDR3 is built from 12 residues. V lost 4 bases and J lost 8, with 9 bases in between. Per the germline V gene, CDR1 is SGHDT and CDR2 is YYEEEE. CDR3 coding DNA: TGTGCCAGCAGCCTGACCCCGGGGGAGCTGTTTTTT. Protein sequence: CASSLTPGELFF.

The chain recombines TRBV10-2 with TRBJ1-2, with unresolved D. In germline, CDR1 is WSHSY, CDR2 SAAADI. The CDR3 runs to 12 residues. V lost 4 bases to trimming and J lost 8 bases, with 11 bases between them. The CDR3 DNA sequence: TGCGCCAGCAGTGTGGGGTATGAGGGCTACACCTTC. It yields the protein CASSVGYEGYTF.

This chain joins TRBV13 and TRBJ1-6; D gene uncertain. Trimming left V 0 bases short and J 0 bases short, with 9 bases between. The germline V gene encodes CDR1 PRHDT and CDR2 FYEKMQ (reference sequence). The CDR3 runs 17 residues. DNA for the CDR3: TGTGCCAGCAGCTTAGGACAGCCTCACTCCTATAATTCACCCCTCCACTTT. Protein sequence: CASSLGQPHSYNSPLHF.

The chain is built from TRBV6-1 and TRBJ1-1; D is unclear. Trimming took 10 bases from V and 1 from J, leaving 16 bases between them. The length of the CDR3 is 14 residues. Germline V lookup: CDR1 MNHNS, CDR2 SASEGT. CDR3 nucleotides: TGTGCCACCCCCCCCGGACTTTCGAACACTGAAGCTTTCTTT. Translated, it gives CATPPGLSNTEAFF.

This clone was seen once. V usage is TRBV7-6 and J usage is TRBJ2-1, with a tentative D call TRBD1 (5 bases). The CDR3 sequence is 12 residues long. V lost 1 base and J lost 8, with 6 bases in between. CDR1 is SGHVS, CDR2 FNYEAQ, per germline. The CDR3 sequence: CASSLVGDEQFF. For the CDR3, the DNA is TGTGCCAGCAGCTTAGTAGGGGATGAGCAGTTCTTC.

This rearrangement joins TRBV19 to TRBJ2-5, with TRBD2 identical over 11 bases. This CDR3 contains 17 residues. Germline CDR1 LNHDA, CDR2 SQIVND (reference sequence). V shed 6 bases and J 0 bases; nucleotides not matched to a gene: 9. CDR3 coding DNA: TGTGCCAGTAGCCAGACTAGCGGGACCCTGTACCAAGAGACCCAGTACTTC. It is translated as CASSQTSGTLYQETQYF. The full variable domain, with the rest looked up from reference TRBV19 and TRBJ2-5, is DGGITQSPKYLFRKEGQNVTLSCEQNLNHDAMYWYRQDPGQGLRLIYYSQIVNDFQKGDIAEGYSVSREKKESFPLTVTSAQKNPTAFYLCASSQTSGTLYQETQYFGPGTRLLVL.

The chain is built from TRBV7-2 and TRBJ1-1; tentatively, D is TRBD1 (5 bases). The germline V gene has CDR1 SGHTA and CDR2 FQGNSA. The CDR3 contains 15 residues. V lost 2 bases to trimming and J lost 3 bases, with 13 bases between them. CDR3 DNA sequence: TGTGCCAGCAGCTTACGAGGGGCGGGGGACACTGAAGCTTTCTTT. Its protein product is CASSLRGAGDTEAFF. The full variable domain, completed using reference TRBV7-2 and TRBJ1-1, is GAGVSQSPSNKVTEKGKDVELRCDPISGHTALYWYRQSLGQGLEFLIYFQGNSAPDKSGLPSDRFSAERTGGSVSTLTIQRTQQEDSAVYLCASSLRGAGDTEAFFGQGTRLTVV.

This chain connects TRBV7-6 to TRBJ2-7; 12 nucleotides align to TRBD2. V was pared by 5 bases and J by 6 bases, with 8 bases of the junction left unmatched. Germline CDR1 is SGHVS and CDR2 is FNYEAQ. The CDR3 has 15 residues. The CDR3 nucleotides are TGTGCCAGCAGCACGGCTAGCGGGGGGGCCCTCGAGCAGTACTTC. Protein: CASSTASGGALEQYF.

This clone was found a few times. The rearrangement links TRBV28 to TRBJ1-5; no definite D call. Trimming left V 3 bases short and J 2 bases short, with 5 bases between. The germline V gene has CDR1 MDHEN and CDR2 SYDVKM. There are 13 residues in the CDR3. CDR3 sequence (DNA): TGTGCCAGCAGTTTCATCGGCAATCAGCCCCAGCATTTT. Protein: CASSFIGNQPQHF.

V and J are TRBV4-1 and TRBJ1-3; no clear D gene. V lost 1 base to trimming and J lost 0 bases, with 19 bases between them. The CDR3 has 19 amino acids. Germline CDR1 MGHRA, CDR2 YSYEKL. For the CDR3, the DNA is TGCGCCAGCAGCCAAGGAGTACAAAGCCCCGCTCTCTCTGGAAACACCATATATTTT. It encodes CASSQGVQSPALSGNTIYF.

The chain carries TRBV11-2 and TRBJ2-1; TRBD2 matches at 9 bases. The J segment lost 8 bases and the V segment lost 5 bases, leaving 13 bases of the junction unmatched. CDR3 length: 16 amino acids. CDR1 and CDR2 from the germline V gene are SGHAT and FQNNGV. The CDR3 protein is CASSKRGGRADHEQFF. CDR3 nucleotides: TGTGCCAGCAGCAAAAGAGGCGGGAGGGCTGACCATGAGCAGTTCTTC.